The 28 T cell receptor beta chains presented below share a single source sample, sequenced in a study of T cell responses to AZD1222 COVID-19 vaccine (dated by TCRdb to 2020 to 2022). The time point label for this specimen denotes: about 28 days (+/-7) after the second vaccine dose. This sample's treatment or condition label indicates: meningococcal conjugate vaccine given as trial control. The library was generated by the immunoSEQ multiplex PCR assay. The table was pulled from immuneACCESS by TCRdb, which kept in-frame rearrangements only. Such tables lose some clones; where checked, under half of the loss comes from unresolved V genes, and the rest has no known cause. Here the sample has about 140,000 clones; about 90% occur a single time. 7.5% of the sample lies in the top ten. The sample in question was peripheral blood, obtained 28 days after the second dose of the MenACWY control vaccine. Source of these receptors: an adult who received the MenACWY meningococcal vaccine as a control.

This clone was detected only once. The sample holds other DNA sequences that translate to the same CDR3. The genes are TRBV18 and TRBJ1-1, with D hard to call. The CDR3 runs 12 residues. Trimming removed 3 bases from V and 5 bases from J, with 7 bases in between. CDR1 is KGHSH, CDR2 LQKENI, per germline. The CDR3 region has the DNA TGTGCCAGCTCACCGTCGGGGACTGAAGCTTTCTTT. Translation gives CASSPSGTEAFF.

The J gene is TRBJ1-4, the V gene TRBV18; the D gene is possibly TRBD1 (5 bases). This CDR3 spans 14 amino acids. The germline CDR1 and CDR2 sequences are KGHSH and LQKENI. Trimming left V 1 base short and J 5 bases short, with 8 bases between. The CDR3 nucleotides read TGTGCCAGCTCACCACGACAGACGAATGAAAAACTGTTTTTT. Its protein product is CASSPRQTNEKLFF.

The V call is TRBV11-1, the J call TRBJ1-2; tentative D call: TRBD1 (6 bases). The germline CDR1 and CDR2 sequences are SGHAT and FQDESV (reference sequence). CDR3 length: 13 residues. V was trimmed by 3 bases and J by 8 bases, leaving 13 bases between them. The CDR3: CASSFQGSRGYTF. The DNA of the CDR3 is TGTGCCAGCAGCTTTCAGGGGTCGCGAGGCTACACCTTC. Full variable domain (remainder filled in from reference TRBV11-1 and TRBJ1-2): EAEVAQSPRYKITEKSQAVAFWCDPISGHATLYWYRQILGQGPELLVQFQDESVVDDSQLPKDRFSAERLKGVDSTLKIQPAELGDSAMYLCASSFQGSRGYTFGSGTRLTVV.

This clone was picked up a small number of times. The chain employs TRBV5-5 and TRBJ1-6; 8 bases map to TRBD1. J was trimmed by 10 bases and V by 5 bases; bases with no gene match: 14. The CDR3 consists of 16 residues. The V gene's germline CDR1 is SGHKS and CDR2 YYEKEE (reference sequence). The CDR3 loop is CASRNTAGTGNSPLHF. The CDR3 DNA is TGTGCCAGCAGGAACACTGCCGGGACAGGTAACTCACCCCTCCACTTT.

The chain links TRBV4-3 to TRBJ2-1; 7 bases agree with TRBD1. The germline gives CDR1 LGHNA, CDR2 YSLEER. With 5 bases clipped from V and 0 bases from J, the junction kept 4 bases outside the gene matches. The CDR3 is 15 amino acids. The CDR3 loop reads CASSARGYSYNEQFF. The CDR3 region has the DNA TGCGCCAGCAGCGCCAGGGGGTACTCCTACAATGAGCAGTTCTTC.

J is TRBJ1-1 and V is TRBV20-1; D is undetermined. Germline V lookup: CDR1 DFQATT, CDR2 SNEGSKA (reference sequence). The CDR3 runs to 11 residues. Trimming removed 5 bases at V and 5 bases at J, with 9 bases between. CDR3 residues: CSAPAVTEAFF. CDR3 DNA: TGCAGTGCTCCGGCGGTGACTGAAGCTTTCTTT.

The V and J genes are TRBV11-2 and TRBJ2-2; 9 nucleotides line up with TRBD2. This CDR3 contains 17 residues. Germline V CDR1 and CDR2: SGHAT, FQNNGV. Trimming cost V 1 base and J 0 bases; bases outside gene matches: 3. CDR3 residues: CASSLVGLATNTGELFF. In nucleotides, the CDR3 is TGTGCCAGCAGCTTAGTCGGACTAGCGACGAACACCGGGGAGCTGTTTTTT. Filled out from reference TRBV11-2 and TRBJ2-2, the complete variable domain reads EAGVAQSPRYKIIEKRQSVAFWCNPISGHATLYWYQQILGQGPKLLIQFQNNGVVDDSQLPKDRFSAERLKGVDSTLKIQPAKLEDSAVYLCASSLVGLATNTGELFFGEGSRLTVL.

The chain combines TRBV18 with TRBJ2-7; D is unresolved. The V gene lost 6 bases and the J gene lost 0 bases, with 15 bases spanning the gap. The germline V gene has CDR1 KGHSH and CDR2 LQKENI. There are 15 residues in the CDR3. The CDR3 nucleotides read TGTGCCAGCTCGTCGGGTAGAAGGAGCTCCTACGAGCAGTACTTC. This codes for CASSSGRRSSYEQYF.

The V and J genes are TRBV7-9 and TRBJ2-3, with TRBD1 identical over 10 bases. This CDR3 is built from 14 residues. The germline CDR1 and CDR2 sequences are SEHNR and FQNEAQ (reference sequence). V was pared by 8 bases and J by 5 bases, with 7 bases of the junction left unmatched. The DNA for the CDR3 is TGTGCCAGCCAGAGGGACAGGGGTGAAGATACGCAGTATTTT. Translation gives CASQRDRGEDTQYF. The whole variable domain, remainder taken from reference TRBV7-9 and TRBJ2-3, is DTGVSQNPRHKITKRGQNVTFRCDPISEHNRLYWYRQTLGQGPEFLTYFQNEAQLEKSRLLSDRFSAERPKGSFSTLEIQRTEQGDSAMYLCASQRDRGEDTQYFGPGTRLTVL.

The gene calls are TRBV18 and TRBJ2-2, with a weak D call TRBD1 (5 bases). This CDR3 has 16 amino acids. CDR1 is KGHSH and CDR2 is LQKENI in the germline V gene. Deletions cut 2 bases from V and 5 bases from J, with 15 bases between. The CDR3 reads CASSPIGRAGTGELFF. The CDR3 DNA reads TGTGCCAGCTCACCAATTGGCAGGGCAGGGACCGGGGAGCTGTTTTTT.

The chain combines TRBV7-9 with TRBJ2-7, with 7 bases that match TRBD2. The CDR3 is made up of 13 amino acids. CDR1 SEHNR and CDR2 FQNEAQ come from the germline V gene (reference sequence). V lost 9 bases to trimming and J lost 3 bases; unmatched junction nucleotides: 8. The CDR3 bases are TGTGCCAGTAACACAGGCGGGGGCTACGAGCAGTACTTC. Its translation: CASNTGGGYEQYF. The complete variable domain, with remaining parts taken from reference TRBV7-9 and TRBJ2-7, reads DTGVSQNPRHKITKRGQNVTFRCDPISEHNRLYWYRQTLGQGPEFLTYFQNEAQLEKSRLLSDRFSAERPKGSFSTLEIQRTEQGDSAMYLCASNTGGGYEQYFGPGTRLTVT.

A single count supports this clone. The V gene is TRBV9, the J gene TRBJ2-1, with a weak D call TRBD1 (6 bases). Germline V gene sequence: CDR1 SGDLS, CDR2 YYNGEE. Trimming left V 4 bases short and J 8 bases short, with 13 bases between. The CDR3 extends over 13 amino acids. This chain's CDR3 is CASSPQGGDEQFF. The CDR3 DNA is TGTGCCAGCAGCCCACAGGGTGGGGATGAGCAGTTCTTC. The full variable domain, its missing parts supplied by reference TRBV9 and TRBJ2-1, is DSGVTQTPKHLITATGQRVTLRCSPRSGDLSVYWYQQSLDQGLQFLIQYYNGEERAKGNILERFSAQQFPDLHSELNLSSLELGDSALYFCASSPQGGDEQFFGPGTRLTVL.

The chain has TRBV5-1 and TRBJ2-2, with 10 positions matching TRBD1. Per germline, CDR1 SGHRS and CDR2 YFSETQ. The CDR3 spans 14 residues. With V trimmed by 4 bases and J by 6 bases, 3 bases remained unmatched. CDR3 sequence reads: CASSQGQGSGELFF. Here the CDR3 DNA reads TGCGCCAGCAGCCAGGGACAGGGGTCCGGGGAGCTGTTTTTT.

The V and J genes are TRBV7-2 and TRBJ2-7, with TRBD1 identical over 7 bases. The CDR3 totals 18 residues. J was trimmed by 1 base and V by 1 base; bases with no gene match: 13. Germline values: CDR1 SGHTA, CDR2 FQGNSA. The CDR3 loop reads CASSLDRPGGYESYEQYF. CDR3 nucleotides: TGTGCCAGCAGCTTAGATCGGCCAGGGGGTTATGAGTCCTACGAGCAGTACTTC.

Here the CDR3 reads CASSDVGQAREKLFF. CDR3 bases: TGTGCCAGCAGTGACGTTGGACAGGCGAGGGAAAAACTGTTTTTT. The rearrangement links TRBV6-1 to TRBJ1-4, with 7 bases aligning to TRBD1. The V gene end was trimmed by 3 bases and the J gene end by 8 bases; junction bases not matched to a gene: 9. The CDR3 loop spans 15 amino acids. The germline CDR1 and CDR2 sequences are MNHNS and SASEGT.

V gene TRBV29-1 combines with J gene TRBJ1-5; maybe TRBD1 (5 bases). The CDR3 extends over 13 amino acids. CDR1 is SQVTM, CDR2 ANQGSEA, per germline. With 7 bases removed from V and 9 bases from J, the gap between germline ends came to 19 bases. As DNA, the CDR3 is TGCAGCGCCGTGGAGGGACGCCAAGGGCCCCAGCATTTT. Translation gives CSAVEGRQGPQHF.

For the CDR3, the DNA is TGTGCCAGTAGTACGGGATGGGTGAACACTGAAGCTTTCTTT. Protein sequence: CASSTGWVNTEAFF. The chain employs TRBV19 and TRBJ1-1; D is ambiguous. CDR1 and CDR2 from the germline V gene are LNHDA and SQIVND (reference sequence). V lost 4 bases and J 0 bases, leaving 9 bases between the germline ends. This CDR3 has 14 residues.

This clone has more than one count but fewer than ten. The V and J genes are TRBV6-5 and TRBJ2-2; perhaps TRBD1 as D (6 bases). Per the germline V gene, CDR1 is MNHEY and CDR2 is SVGAGI. Trimming took off 5 bases at V and 6 bases at J, with 13 bases between the two ends. CDR3 size: 14 residues. As DNA, the CDR3 is TGTGCCAGCAGTCAGGGGACCCGGGCCGGGGAGCTGTTTTTT. Residues: CASSQGTRAGELFF.

The gene calls are TRBV18 and TRBJ2-5, with a tentative D call TRBD2 (6 bases). With 5 bases removed from V and 2 bases from J, the gap between germline ends came to 12 bases. The CDR3 is 14 amino acids. Germline CDR1 reads KGHSH; CDR2 reads LQKENI. The CDR3 nucleotides read TGTGCCAGCTCAACGTTAGCGGAACAAGAGACCCAGTACTTC. It specifies CASSTLAEQETQYF.

This clone was counted between two and nine times. The CDR3, as DNA: TGTGCCAGCAGTCCCCAATATGGCTACACCTTC. This gives the protein CASSPQYGYTF. The rearrangement uses TRBV28 and TRBJ1-2, with D unclear. Germline V gene sequence: CDR1 MDHEN, CDR2 SYDVKM. The CDR3 contains 11 residues. Trimming took off 5 bases at V and 5 bases at J, with 6 bases between the two ends.

This chain links TRBV2 with TRBJ2-1; D call uncertain. The V end was cut by 7 bases, the J end by 1 base, with 8 bases between. The germline CDR1 and CDR2 sequences are SNHLY and FYNNEI. The CDR3 runs 13 residues. The CDR3 here is CASISRSYNEQFF. CDR3 DNA sequence: TGTGCCAGCATCTCTAGATCCTACAATGAGCAGTTCTTC.

V is TRBV6-1 and J is TRBJ2-4; 9 bases match TRBD1. This CDR3 is built from 15 residues. J was trimmed by 7 bases and V by 2 bases; bases with no gene match: 6. Germline V lookup: CDR1 MNHNS, CDR2 SASEGT. The DNA of the CDR3 is TGTGCCAGCAGTGAAATGGGACAGGGCGTGAACATTCAGTACTTC. This gives the protein CASSEMGQGVNIQYF.

V gene TRBV27 combines with J gene TRBJ2-7; 8 nucleotides line up with TRBD2. After removal of 5 bases from V and 2 bases from J, the junction contained 8 bases not matched to a gene. The CDR3 covers 15 residues. CDR1 MNHEY and CDR2 SMNVEV come from the germline V gene (reference sequence). The CDR3 DNA follows: TGTGCCAGCAGTCTCCGGGAGGGCCGAACCTACGAGCAGTACTTC. Translation gives CASSLREGRTYEQYF.

The chain links TRBV7-9 to TRBJ1-2; the D is unclear. The germline V gene has CDR1 SEHNR and CDR2 FQNEAQ (reference sequence). V lost 3 bases and J 1 base, leaving 6 bases between the germline ends. The CDR3 is 13 residues long. The CDR3 loop is CASSFTSNYGYTF. Here the CDR3 DNA reads TGTGCCAGCAGCTTTACGAGTAACTATGGCTACACCTTC.

In its sample, this clone was seen once. The chain links TRBV6-5 to TRBJ1-4; D is ambiguous. The CDR3 totals 14 residues. V lost 6 bases and J 1 base, leaving 9 bases between the germline ends. Germline CDR1 and CDR2: MNHEY and SVGAGI. CDR3 sequence: CASSKRRTNEKLFF. The CDR3 DNA is TGTGCCAGCAGCAAAAGGAGAACTAATGAAAAACTGTTTTTT.

The CDR3 protein is CATSAGDRRNTIYF. For the CDR3, the DNA is TGTGCCACCAGCGCGGGGGACAGAAGAAACACCATATATTTT. The chain links TRBV15 to TRBJ1-3; 7 bases are a match to TRBD1. Germline V gene data show CDR1 as LNHNV and CDR2 as YYDKDF (reference sequence). This CDR3 spans 14 amino acids. V was clipped by 5 bases and J by 5 bases; unmatched bases: 6.

This sequence joins TRBV15 and TRBJ2-7; a weak D match, TRBD2 (6 bases). The V gene's germline CDR1 is LNHNV and CDR2 YYDKDF (reference sequence). The V gene lost 0 bases and the J gene lost 6 bases, with 18 bases spanning the gap. The CDR3 spans 16 residues. CDR3 amino acids: CATSRDLGLRVGEQYF. The CDR3 bases are TGTGCCACCAGCAGAGATCTAGGACTACGGGTGGGCGAGCAGTACTTC.

The V and J genes are TRBV19 and TRBJ1-6, with D unresolved. Germline V gives CDR1 LNHDA, CDR2 SQIVND (reference sequence). The CDR3 is 13 amino acids. V was cut by 6 bases and J by 12 bases, with 15 bases left in between. CDR3 DNA: TGTGCCAGTAGGGAGACCGCTTCCAAACCCCTCCACTTT. Translating gives CASRETASKPLHF.